The next 8 T cell receptor beta chains were all read from a single sample in a study of blood T cell repertoires in COVID-19. Profiled with immunoSEQ multiplex PCR; TCRdb holds only in-frame clones, not every one. The sample has about 190,000 clones, about 84% seen once. Sequenced: PBMCs or T cells enriched from blood (not recorded which). These receptor sequences come from a woman aged 30 to 39 who had recovered from COVID-19.

The rearrangement uses TRBV10-1 and TRBJ2-1; 8 positions agree with TRBD2. The CDR3 is 14 amino acids. The germline CDR1 and CDR2 sequences are WNHNN and SYGVQD (reference sequence). V trimming: 5 bases; J trimming: 6 bases; junction bases outside the gene matches: 6. In DNA, the CDR3 is TGCGCCAGCAGTACCGGGACTAGTGGCAATGAGCAGTTCTTC. It encodes CASSTGTSGNEQFF.

The chain is built from TRBV5-4 and TRBJ2-3; no firm D call. The CDR3 length is 12 residues. Germline CDR1 SGHNT, CDR2 YYREEE (reference sequence). The V end lost 6 bases, the J end lost 3 bases, and 8 bases lay between the germline ends. CDR3 region: CASTSTTDTQYF. The CDR3 DNA reads as TGTGCCAGCACCTCAACTACAGATACGCAGTATTTT.

The chain links TRBV6-4 to TRBJ1-1, with D hard to call. The germline V and J ends were trimmed by 3 bases and 2 bases, with 7 bases remaining between them. The CDR3 is made up of 13 amino acids. Germline CDR1 MRHNA, CDR2 SNTAGT. The CDR3 spells CASSDGDNTEAFF. The CDR3 nucleotides read TGTGCCAGCAGTGATGGAGACAACACTGAAGCTTTCTTT.

The chain links TRBV6-2 or TRBV6-3 to TRBJ2-2, with 9 bases identical to TRBD2. Losses at the gene ends were 0 bases for V and 6 bases for J; bases not matched to a gene: 11. The CDR3 sequence is 18 residues long. Germline-derived CDR1 and CDR2 are MNHEY and SVGEGT. CDR3 DNA: TGTGCCAGCAGTTACTCAGAGGGAGCTAGCGGGATCTCCGGGGAGCTGTTTTTT. Protein sequence: CASSYSEGASGISGELFF.

The chain carries TRBV7-3 and TRBJ2-7; 12 bases match TRBD1. Germline CDR1 reads SGHTA; CDR2 reads FQGTGA. This CDR3 comprises 16 residues. V shed 4 bases, J shed 6 bases, and the junction held 10 bases outside the gene matches. The CDR3 nucleotides read TGTGCCAGCAGCTCCTCCAGTCGGGACAGGGGGCGCGAGCAGTACTTC. Translated, it gives CASSSSSRDRGREQYF.

The rearrangement uses TRBV4-1 and TRBJ2-7; the D gene is possibly TRBD1 (5 bases). V was trimmed by 0 bases and J by 0 bases, leaving 9 bases between them. CDR3 length: 15 residues. Germline V gene sequence: CDR1 MGHRA, CDR2 YSYEKL. In nucleotides, the CDR3 is TGCGCCAGCAGCCAAGATCAGGGAATCTCCTACGAGCAGTACTTC. Encoded protein: CASSQDQGISYEQYF.

The rearrangement links TRBV7-9 to TRBJ2-7; 9 bases line up with TRBD1. The CDR3 runs to 16 residues. The junction had 15 bases not matched to a gene; V was cut back by 1 base and J by 11 bases. CDR1 and CDR2 (germline): SEHNR, FQNEAQ (reference sequence). CDR3 sequence: CASSLEDRGPGELKYF. CDR3 DNA sequence: TGTGCCAGCAGCTTAGAGGACAGGGGACCGGGAGAGTTAAAGTACTTC. Based on the CDR3 plus reference TRBV7-9 and TRBJ2-7, the full variable domain is DTGVSQNPRHKITKRGQNVTFRCDPISEHNRLYWYRQTLGQGPEFLTYFQNEAQLEKSRLLSDRFSAERPKGSFSTLEIQRTEQGDSAMYLCASSLEDRGPGELKYFGPGTRLTVT.

This chain links TRBV24-1 with TRBJ1-1, with D uncertain. V shed 4 bases and J shed 10 bases, with 12 bases lying between them. This CDR3 has 12 residues. Germline CDR1 and CDR2: KGHDR and SFDVKD. The CDR3 DNA reads as TGTGCCACCAGTGACGAGGCACGTAGAGCTTTCTTT. It codes for CATSDEARRAFF.